This TCR beta chain was documented in a study of blood T cell repertoires in COVID-19. Study overall: Specimens from acute and convalescent COVID-19 originated in the United States, Italy and Spain. T cells, B-cell-depleted T cells, or PBMCs supplied cDNA or gDNA.

How the authors handled the data: Reference gene primers were amplified, and this amplification served to estimate nucleated cell counts. Clones were read by immunoSEQ multiplex PCR, and TCRdb kept only the in-frame ones, dropping some. From that table come the V and J calls and clone size; the DNA was used to work out D and trimming. The repertoire holds about 230,000 clones, 83% seen once, with roughly 2.7% in the top ten. The V end was cut by 0 bases, the J end by 0 bases, with 24 bases between. The CDR3 totals 20 residues. Germline V gene lookup returns CDR1 LNHDA and CDR2 SQIVND (reference sequence).

The chain uses TRBV19 and TRBJ2-7; D is perhaps TRBD2 (7 bases). Sample: peripheral blood. The clonotype was recovered from a woman aged 65 to 85 with active or convalescent COVID-19. The CDR3 DNA follows: TGTGCCAGTAGTATAGATCTTGAGGGGGGTAGCGGGTGCTACTCCTACGAGCAGTACTTC. This encodes CASSIDLEGGSGCYSYEQYF.